A single sample is the source of the 11 T cell receptor beta chains below, sequenced in a study of cytomegalovirus exposure and HLA in healthy donors (dated by TCRdb to the late 2010s). Library preparation was by the immunoSEQ multiplex PCR assay. The multiplex PCR relied on a mix of 60 forward primers for TCR Vbeta segments and 13 reverse primers for TCR Jbeta segments. Here the immuneACCESS table is served through TCRdb, limited to in-frame sequences with V and J called. Missing clones are a known gap in these copies; in checked studies unresolved V genes cover under half, and the rest lacks a known reason. This sample lists approximately 89,000 clones; around 77% were detected once. The top ten clones comprise 3.7% of the sample. The sample comprised PBMCs. The receptors stem from a man between 25 and 39 years old in good health and CMV-seronegative.

V usage is TRBV28 and J usage is TRBJ2-7; 12 bases fit TRBD1. CDR3 length: 16 residues. Trimming removed 4 bases from V and 7 bases from J; junction bases left unmatched: 11. Germline V gives CDR1 MDHEN, CDR2 SYDVKM. Written as DNA, the CDR3 is TGTGCCAGCAGTTCCGATAGCGGGACAGGGGGCCGGGAGCAGTACTTC. Translated, it gives CASSSDSGTGGREQYF.

The chain has TRBV11-2 and TRBJ2-7; the match to TRBD1 covers 7 bases. CDR3 length: 16 residues. Germline values: CDR1 SGHAT, CDR2 FQNNGV. Trimming cost V 5 bases and J 4 bases; bases outside gene matches: 14. Here the CDR3 reads CASSQATGVRRYEQYF. As DNA, the CDR3 is TGTGCCAGCAGCCAAGCCACAGGGGTAAGAAGGTACGAGCAGTACTTC.

Details on this clone: The junction departs from germline at one end; a sequencing error may be responsible. The rearrangement links TRBV2 to TRBJ1-4; TRBD1 might be the D (6 bases). CDR1 SNHLY and CDR2 FYNNEI come from the germline V gene. The CDR3 is 15 residues long. In nucleotides, the CDR3 is TGTGCCAGCAGTGATCCAGGGGCAACTAATGAAAAACTGCTTTTT. It yields the protein CASSDPGATNEKLLF.

This sequence joins TRBV6-1 and TRBJ2-5; TRBD2 might be the D (5 bases). Per the germline V gene, CDR1 is MNHNS and CDR2 is SASEGT. This CDR3 region has 12 residues. The V gene lost 4 bases and the J gene lost 2 bases, with 5 bases spanning the gap. The DNA of the CDR3 is TGTGCCAGCAGTGCGGGACAAGAGACCCAGTACTTC. The encoded protein is CASSAGQETQYF.

The chain links TRBV5-1 to TRBJ2-5; TRBD2 is a possible D gene (5 bases). From germline, CDR1 is SGHRS and CDR2 YFSETQ. CDR3 length equals 14 residues. V was trimmed by 0 bases and J by 5 bases, leaving 11 bases between them. The CDR3 bases are TGCGCCAGCAGCTTGGCTGTGGGAGACGAGACCCAGTACTTC. Translating it yields CASSLAVGDETQYF.

This clone was picked up one time. This sequence joins TRBV30 and TRBJ2-5, with 11 bases lining up with TRBD2. Germline-derived CDR1 and CDR2 are GTSNPN and SVGIG (reference sequence). Trimming removed 0 bases from V and 2 bases from J; junction bases left unmatched: 2. The CDR3 covers 15 residues. The chain's CDR3 is CAWSVASGGQETQYF. The CDR3 DNA reads TGTGCCTGGAGTGTTGCTAGCGGGGGGCAAGAGACCCAGTACTTC. The variable domain in full, with the rest retrieved from reference TRBV30 and TRBJ2-5, is SQTIHQWPATLVQPVGSPLSLECTVEGTSNPNLYWYRQAAGRGLQLLFYSVGIGQISSEVPQNLSASRPQDRQFILSSKKLLLSDSGFYLCAWSVASGGQETQYFGPGTRLLVL.

In its sample, this clone was seen a few times. The chain links TRBV6-1 to TRBJ1-2, with TRBD1 identical over 7 bases. Germline assignment: CDR1 MNHNS and CDR2 SASEGT. This CDR3 region has 14 residues. The J segment lost 3 bases and the V segment lost 6 bases, leaving 7 bases of the junction unmatched. This CDR3 is CASRRQGVDYGYTF. CDR3 coding DNA: TGTGCCAGCAGGAGACAGGGCGTTGACTATGGCTACACCTTC.

The V gene is TRBV7-2, the J gene TRBJ1-2; TRBD1 matches at 7 bases. CDR3 length: 15 amino acids. Germline-derived CDR1 and CDR2 are SGHTA and FQGNSA. Germline trimming cut 3 bases from V and 5 bases from J; bases unmatched to any gene: 9. The CDR3 spells CASSFSPDRVYGYTF. CDR3 sequence (DNA): TGTGCCAGCAGCTTTAGCCCCGACAGGGTTTATGGCTACACCTTC.

The rearrangement links TRBV6-5 to TRBJ2-3, with D possibly matching TRBD1 (5 bases). The germline CDR1 and CDR2 sequences are MNHEY and SVGAGI. There are 13 residues in the CDR3. V was cut by 2 bases and J by 4 bases, with 7 bases left in between. The CDR3 DNA follows: TGTGCCAGCAGTTACAAGGGGTCAGATACGCAGTATTTT. Translated: CASSYKGSDTQYF.

This clone was picked up one time. This chain links TRBV2 with TRBJ1-2, with 7 bases that match TRBD1. V was pared by 7 bases and J by 7 bases, with 6 bases of the junction left unmatched. The CDR3 spans 12 residues. CDR1 SNHLY and CDR2 FYNNEI come from the germline V gene. CDR3 coding DNA: TGTGCCAGCAATCTAAGGGACAGTGGCTACACCTTC. It specifies CASNLRDSGYTF.

The V and J genes are TRBV5-1 and TRBJ2-1; the match to TRBD2 covers 9 bases. The ends lost 4 bases at V and 7 bases at J; junction bases unmatched: 9. This CDR3 is built from 15 residues. CDR1 and CDR2 (germline): SGHRS, YFSETQ. The CDR3 bases are TGCGCCAGCAGCCAGGCCAGGGCGGGGGGGAATGAGCAGTTCTTC. Its protein is CASSQARAGGNEQFF.